The clone carrying this TCR beta chain was observed a single time. The antigen remains undetermined. The data originate from a study of shared clonotypes between healthy human individuals. Study-level points and caveats: Clonotype sharing levels among donors were expected to vary with sequencing depth.

Looked up from germline, CDR1 is SGHAT and CDR2 is FQNNGV. The V gene lost 1 base and the J gene lost 0 bases, with 10 bases spanning the gap. This CDR3 spans 15 amino acids. CD45RO-negative, CCR7-selected cells formed the naive CD8 fraction, which excluded terminally differentiated effector memory CD45RA+ cells. Donors were healthy HIV-negative adults without recently reported acute infections or vaccinations. Those who donated, Caucasian adults without exception, all lived in Nashville, Tennessee. For sorted subsets, about 200 ng DNA per replicate equaled approximately 32,000 T cell genomes. Profiled with immunoSEQ multiplex PCR; TCRdb holds only in-frame clones, not every one. This table has some 2 million clones, less than 95% appearing once.

Sequencing was done on a sample of naive CD8+ T cells sorted from blood. This chain connects TRBV11-2 to TRBJ2-7; D unresolved. The origin of this receptor is a man between 18 and 29 years old in good health. The CDR3 DNA follows: TGTGCCAGCAGCTTAGGTACGGAGCCCTCCTACGAGCAGTACTTC. It specifies CASSLGTEPSYEQYF.